The 10 T cell receptor beta chains reported below all come from one sample, sequenced in a study of blood T cell repertoires in COVID-19. TCRdb keeps only in-frame clones here, not all; method: immunoSEQ multiplex PCR. The sample shows 120,000 to 150,000 clones, about 85% of them seen only once. Sequencing used peripheral blood. Receptor source: a human donor with acute or convalescent COVID-19. The donor label of this sample is uncertain.

The V call is TRBV7-9, the J call TRBJ1-4, with D possibly matching TRBD1 (6 bases). V gave up 3 bases and J gave up 0 bases, with 14 bases separating them. CDR3 size: 17 residues. Germline CDR1 SEHNR, CDR2 FQNEAQ (reference sequence). The CDR3, as DNA: TGTGCCAGCAGCTTCCAGGACAGCTTAGCAACTAATGAAAAACTGTTTTTT. This sequence encodes CASSFQDSLATNEKLFF.

The genes are TRBV7-9 and TRBJ1-1; 9 bases are shared with TRBD1. The CDR3 totals 12 residues. V gave up 5 bases and J gave up 12 bases; unmatched junction bases: 7. Germline assignment: CDR1 SEHNR and CDR2 FQNEAQ (reference sequence). CDR3 bases: TGTGCCAGCAGCCCTAGGACAGGGGTTACTTTCTTT. It is translated as CASSPRTGVTFF.

The CDR3 spells CASSPDRTGGTDTQYF. The CDR3 nucleotides are TGTGCCAGCAGTCCCGATAGGACAGGGGGCACAGATACGCAGTATTTT. The genes are TRBV28 and TRBJ2-3; TRBD1 agrees at 9 bases. V gave up 5 bases and J gave up 1 base; unmatched junction bases: 7. CDR3 length: 16 residues. CDR1 and CDR2 from the germline V gene are MDHEN and SYDVKM. The full variable domain, completed using reference TRBV28 and TRBJ2-3, is DVKVTQSSRYLVKRTGEKVFLECVQDMDHENMFWYRQDPGLGLRLIYFSYDVKMKEKGDIPEGYSVSREKKERFSLILESASTNQTSMYLCASSPDRTGGTDTQYFGPGTRLTVL.

The rearrangement uses TRBV19 and TRBJ2-3, with 8 bases that match TRBD1. The V gene end was trimmed by 3 bases and the J gene end by 2 bases; junction bases not matched to a gene: 7. CDR1 LNHDA and CDR2 SQIVND come from the germline V gene (reference sequence). The CDR3 consists of 16 residues. DNA for the CDR3: TGTGCCAGTAGTATTTCCGAGACAGGGGACACAGATACGCAGTATTTT. Encoded protein: CASSISETGDTDTQYF.

This clone has only a few counts. The CDR3 here is CASSAPARGKNTEAFF. The CDR3 coding sequence is TGCGCCAGCAGCGCCCCGGCTCGGGGGAAGAACACTGAAGCTTTCTTT. This chain connects TRBV4-1 to TRBJ1-1, with a weak D call TRBD1 (5 bases). The ends were cut back, 5 bases at V and 1 base at J, with 17 bases in the middle. CDR1 and CDR2 (germline): MGHRA, YSYEKL. The CDR3 runs 16 residues.

This clone was observed a single time. The V gene is TRBV24-1, the J gene TRBJ2-5; the match to TRBD1 covers 11 bases. The CDR3 runs to 17 residues. CDR1 and CDR2 (germline): KGHDR, SFDVKD. The V gene end was trimmed by 0 bases and the J gene end by 5 bases; junction bases not matched to a gene: 7. The CDR3 loop reads CATSDLGSGTGGETQYF. The CDR3 DNA is TGTGCCACCAGTGATTTGGGATCCGGGACAGGGGGGGAGACCCAGTACTTC.

The V gene is TRBV12-3 or TRBV12-4, the J gene TRBJ1-2; D not resolved. Trimming took 6 bases from V and 5 from J, leaving 4 bases between them. This CDR3 is 10 amino acids long. In DNA, the CDR3 is TGTGCCAGCAGCCGTTATGGCTACACCTTC. Protein: CASSRYGYTF.

V and J are TRBV18 and TRBJ1-4, with 8 bases fitting TRBD1. V dropped 3 bases and J dropped 5; count of bases not matched to a gene: 5. This CDR3 is built from 15 residues. From germline, CDR1 is KGHSH and CDR2 LQKENI. CDR3 nucleotide sequence: TGTGCCAGCTCACCGGCCGGACAGGGAAATGAAAAACTGTTTTTT. Amino acids: CASSPAGQGNEKLFF.

As to this clone: The junction does not match germline at one end; this may be a read error. The J gene is TRBJ2-5, the V gene TRBV5-4; 13 bases map to TRBD2. There are 13 residues in the CDR3. Germline V lookup: CDR1 SGHNT, CDR2 YYREEE (reference sequence). The CDR3 nucleotides read TGTGCCAGCAGCTTGGGGACTAGCGGGAGTTCCGACTTC. Translating it yields CASSLGTSGSSDF.

This chain links TRBV28 with TRBJ1-5; a possible D gene is TRBD1 (5 bases). V lost 7 bases to trimming and J lost 4 bases, with 20 bases between them. The CDR3 length is 16 residues. CDR1 is MDHEN, CDR2 SYDVKM, per germline. The CDR3 region has the DNA TGTGCCAGCACCAATATTCTCAGGGCCGGGAATCAGCCCCAGCATTTT. Protein sequence: CASTNILRAGNQPQHF.